This T cell receptor (beta chain) was identified in a study of blood T cell repertoires in COVID-19. As for the study in general: Sites across the United States, Italy and Spain contributed samples from acute and convalescent COVID-19. Sources were T cells, B-cell-depleted T cells, or PBMCs; the material itself was cDNA or gDNA.

Original analysis: Quantification of nucleated cells was approximated via reference gene primer amplification. Clones were read by immunoSEQ multiplex PCR, and TCRdb kept only the in-frame ones, dropping some. V and J calls and clone size follow that table, whereas D and trimming were derived from the DNA. Of approximately 670,000 clones in the sample, 70% to 90% are singletons; the top ten hold approximately 0.25%. The V gene's germline CDR1 is SEHNR and CDR2 FQNEAQ (reference sequence). V was pared by 2 bases and J by 8 bases, with 12 bases between. The CDR3 is 13 amino acids. Specimen: peripheral blood. This chain connects TRBV7-9 to TRBJ1-1; TRBD1 is a possible D gene (6 bases). This TCR came from a woman aged 18 to 35 with acute or convalescent COVID-19. The DNA of the CDR3 is TGTGCCAGCAGCTTAAAGGGAAGGGGGGAAGCTTTCTTT. Its protein is CASSLKGRGEAFF.